Each of the 30 T cell receptor beta chains below was sequenced from the same sample in a study of blood T cell repertoires in COVID-19. Clones were sequenced by immunoSEQ multiplex PCR, and TCRdb holds only the in-frame ones, with some missing. Seen here are just over 300,000 clones, 90% observed once, and the top ten hold approximately 4.5%. Sequenced sample: PBMCs or T cells enriched from blood (not recorded which). The receptors were sampled from a woman under 30 with acute COVID-19.

V gene TRBV11-2 combines with J gene TRBJ2-5; 10 bases line up with TRBD2. Unmatched junction bases numbered 7, after V lost 1 base and J lost 5 bases. There are 16 residues in the CDR3. Per the germline V gene, CDR1 is SGHAT and CDR2 is FQNNGV. The CDR3 coding sequence is TGTGCCAGCAGCTTAGCTCTAGCGGGAGCGGGGGAGACCCAGTACTTC. This codes for CASSLALAGAGETQYF. The complete variable domain, with remaining parts taken from reference TRBV11-2 and TRBJ2-5, reads EAGVAQSPRYKIIEKRQSVAFWCNPISGHATLYWYQQILGQGPKLLIQFQNNGVVDDSQLPKDRFSAERLKGVDSTLKIQPAKLEDSAVYLCASSLALAGAGETQYFGPGTRLLVL.

This clone has more than one count but fewer than ten. The chain has TRBV3-1 (or the pseudogene TRBV3-2) and TRBJ1-5, with a possible D match to TRBD1 (5 bases). This CDR3 has 16 residues. In germline, CDR1 is LGHDT, CDR2 YNNKEL (reference sequence). The V gene lost 1 base and the J gene lost 2 bases, with 12 bases spanning the gap. The CDR3 DNA follows: TGTGCCAGCAGCCAAGGGTGGGGGGGAGGCAATCAGCCCCAGCATTTT. It translates to CASSQGWGGGNQPQHF.

The genes are TRBV2 and TRBJ1-1; a weak D match, TRBD1 (6 bases). V dropped 6 bases and J dropped 4 bases, with 15 bases sitting between them. Germline V gives CDR1 SNHLY, CDR2 FYNNEI. The CDR3 loop spans 14 amino acids. The chain's CDR3 is CASSPQGLLTEAFF. In DNA, the CDR3 is TGTGCCAGCAGCCCTCAGGGGCTACTCACTGAAGCTTTCTTT.

This chain uses TRBV6-5 with TRBJ2-7; D uncertain. Trimming took off 0 bases at V and 4 bases at J, with 10 bases between the two ends. From germline, CDR1 is MNHEY and CDR2 SVGAGI. This CDR3 comprises 14 residues. The chain's CDR3 is CASSYSSGMYEQYF. The DNA of the CDR3 is TGTGCCAGCAGTTACTCTTCAGGAATGTACGAGCAGTACTTC.

J is TRBJ2-5 and V is TRBV5-5; D not certain. The CDR3 has 14 amino acids. Germline V gene lookup returns CDR1 SGHKS and CDR2 YYEKEE (reference sequence). V was shortened by 4 bases and J by 2 bases, with 12 bases between the two germline ends. The CDR3 nucleotides are TGTGCCAGCAGCGCTCACAGTCAACAAGAGACCCAGTACTTC. This sequence encodes CASSAHSQQETQYF.

The chain recombines TRBV7-9 with TRBJ2-5; tentative D call: TRBD1 (5 bases). Germline V lookup: CDR1 SEHNR, CDR2 FQNEAQ (reference sequence). Trimming shortened V by 3 bases and J by 5 bases, and 10 bases separated the two germline ends. The CDR3 is made up of 13 amino acids. As DNA, the CDR3 is TGTGCCAGCAGCTTGACAGTAGGGGAGACCCAGTACTTC. This codes for CASSLTVGETQYF.

The V call is TRBV7-9, the J call TRBJ1-5; 9 nucleotides agree with TRBD1. Germline-derived CDR1 and CDR2 are SEHNR and FQNEAQ (reference sequence). This CDR3 region has 16 residues. Trimming cost V 4 bases and J 6 bases; bases outside gene matches: 10. CDR3 DNA sequence: TGTGCCAGCAGCTACTGGGACAGGGAAGAAGGTCAGCCCCAGCATTTT. Its translation is CASSYWDREEGQPQHF.

This clone was counted a single time. The V call is TRBV27, the J call TRBJ2-7; 9 positions match TRBD1. The CDR3 is 14 residues long. V lost 5 bases and J lost 2; bases outside the gene matches: 4. Per the germline V gene, CDR1 is MNHEY and CDR2 is SMNVEV (reference sequence). The CDR3 bases are TGTGCCAGCAGTGCCTGGGACAGGGCCTACGAGCAGTACTTC. Amino acid sequence: CASSAWDRAYEQYF.

The genes are TRBV5-1 and TRBJ2-7; 7 bases are a match to TRBD1. The V gene's germline CDR1 is SGHRS and CDR2 YFSETQ. The ends lost 0 bases at V and 0 bases at J; junction bases unmatched: 3. The length of the CDR3 is 15 residues. The CDR3 DNA is TGCGCCAGCAGCTTGGCCGGGACAGTCTCCTACGAGCAGTACTTC. Residues: CASSLAGTVSYEQYF.

The J gene is TRBJ2-2, the V gene TRBV5-1, with 15 positions matching TRBD2. The CDR3 has 20 amino acids. Germline lookup yields CDR1 SGHRS and CDR2 YFSETQ. V lost 2 bases to trimming and J lost 2 bases; unmatched junction nucleotides: 10. The CDR3 loop is CASSFPGLAGGIRNTGELFF. The CDR3 nucleotides read TGCGCCAGCAGCTTCCCTGGACTAGCGGGAGGGATAAGAAACACCGGGGAGCTGTTTTTT.

This clone was seen once. The rearrangement links TRBV7-3 to TRBJ1-6, with 7 positions matching TRBD1. After removal of 4 bases from V and 8 bases from J, the junction contained 5 bases not matched to a gene. From germline, CDR1 is SGHTA and CDR2 FQGTGA. This CDR3 contains 14 residues. Written as DNA, the CDR3 is TGTGCCAGCAGCTCACAGGGGATGCATTCACCCCTCCACTTT. Protein: CASSSQGMHSPLHF.

CDR3 DNA: TGTGCCAGCAGCCTGGGGACTACGACAGATACGCAGTATTTT. As protein: CASSLGTTTDTQYF. The rearrangement uses TRBV3-1 (or the pseudogene TRBV3-2) and TRBJ2-3; 7 bases fit TRBD2. Unmatched junction bases numbered 4, after V lost 4 bases and J lost 3 bases. Germline V gives CDR1 LGHDT, CDR2 YNNKEL (reference sequence). The CDR3 runs 14 residues.

The table lists this clone with a count of one. In DNA form, the CDR3 reads TGTGCCAGCAGCTCAGACAGGGGCCCCATGAACACTGAAGCTTTCTTT. Its translation: CASSSDRGPMNTEAFF. J is TRBJ1-1 and V is TRBV7-8; 8 bases match TRBD1. The V gene's germline CDR1 is SGHVS and CDR2 FQNEAQ. Unmatched junction bases numbered 7, after V lost 4 bases and J lost 0 bases. This CDR3 spans 16 amino acids.

This clone was recorded only once. This sequence joins TRBV5-1 and TRBJ1-5; 9 bases align to TRBD1. The V and J ends lost 4 bases and 6 bases, in that order; junction bases with no gene match: 11. The germline V gene encodes CDR1 SGHRS and CDR2 YFSETQ. This CDR3 is 16 amino acids long. In nucleotides, the CDR3 is TGCGCCAGCAGCCCGGGGGACAGGGATTTTAGTCAGCCCCAGCATTTT. Protein: CASSPGDRDFSQPQHF.

This clone came up a few times. The chain combines TRBV7-2 with TRBJ1-1; 7 positions match TRBD1. The CDR3 extends over 16 amino acids. CDR1 and CDR2 (germline): SGHTA, FQGNSA. Germline trimming cut 2 bases from V and 1 base from J; bases unmatched to any gene: 7. The CDR3 coding sequence is TGTGCCAGCAGCTTAATACAGGGGAAGGCGAACACTGAAGCTTTCTTT. Its translation: CASSLIQGKANTEAFF.

V and J are TRBV28 and TRBJ1-4; no clear D gene. CDR1 and CDR2 (germline): MDHEN, SYDVKM. The CDR3 is 17 residues long. The V and J ends lost 4 bases and 1 base respectively, with 16 bases between them. The CDR3 here is CASSSPGHAGTNEKLFF. The CDR3 DNA reads as TGTGCCAGCAGTTCCCCCGGGCACGCGGGAACTAATGAAAAACTGTTTTTT.

V is TRBV28 and J is TRBJ1-2; no reliable D call. This CDR3 has 15 amino acids. CDR1 is MDHEN and CDR2 is SYDVKM in the germline V gene. Trimming took 5 bases from V and 3 from J, leaving 16 bases between them. CDR3 sequence reads: CASSRAVTPYYGYTF. The DNA of the CDR3 is TGTGCCAGCAGTCGCGCTGTAACCCCATACTATGGCTACACCTTC.

This clone was counted once. The chain employs TRBV5-1 and TRBJ2-7; TRBD2 agrees at 9 bases. Germline V lookup: CDR1 SGHRS, CDR2 YFSETQ. CDR3 size: 14 residues. Germline trimming cut 2 bases from V and 3 bases from J; bases unmatched to any gene: 3. This CDR3 reads CASSFLAGIYEQYF. The CDR3 bases are TGCGCCAGCAGCTTCCTAGCGGGGATCTACGAGCAGTACTTC.

The chain links TRBV15 to TRBJ1-4, with 10 bases lining up with TRBD1. Germline-derived CDR1 and CDR2 are LNHNV and YYDKDF (reference sequence). The V segment lost 5 bases and the J segment 7 bases; nucleotides outside the gene matches: 10. The CDR3 runs 16 residues. The CDR3 DNA follows: TGTGCCACCAGCCTATTCCGGGACAGGGGAATTGAAAAACTGTTTTTT. Its translation is CATSLFRDRGIEKLFF.

This chain joins TRBV27 and TRBJ1-2, with D unresolved. V was shortened by 6 bases and J by 0 bases, with 23 bases between the two germline ends. This CDR3 contains 18 residues. Germline V gives CDR1 MNHEY, CDR2 SMNVEV (reference sequence). In DNA form, the CDR3 reads TGTGCCAGCAGCCCAACCTTCCCCCCCCCGACTCCTAACTATGGCTACACCTTC. Amino acids: CASSPTFPPPTPNYGYTF.

The V and J genes are TRBV10-3 and TRBJ2-7; D might be TRBD2 (7 bases). The CDR3 loop spans 15 amino acids. CDR1 is ENHRY and CDR2 is SYGVKD in the germline V gene. V gave up 10 bases and J gave up 6 bases, with 25 bases separating them. The CDR3 loop reads CATKLLTGSGGEQYF. CDR3 DNA sequence: TGTGCCACAAAACTGCTGACAGGTTCGGGGGGCGAGCAGTACTTC.

The gene calls are TRBV7-6 and TRBJ1-1; unclear D gene. The germline V gene encodes CDR1 SGHVS and CDR2 FNYEAQ. Trimming took 5 bases from V and 1 from J, leaving 8 bases between them. The CDR3 loop spans 13 amino acids. The CDR3 loop reads CASSSHKNTEAFF. CDR3 sequence (DNA): TGTGCCAGCAGCAGTCACAAGAACACTGAAGCTTTCTTT.

The genes are TRBV27 and TRBJ2-7, with TRBD1 as a possible D gene (6 bases). Germline-derived CDR1 and CDR2 are MNHEY and SMNVEV (reference sequence). V was pared by 0 bases and J by 1 base, with 10 bases between. CDR3 length equals 15 residues. CDR3 amino acids: CASSLSNRESYEQYF. The CDR3, as DNA: TGTGCCAGCAGTTTATCGAACAGGGAGTCCTACGAGCAGTACTTC.

The gene calls are TRBV19 and TRBJ2-3; D remains unclear. Germline CDR1 LNHDA, CDR2 SQIVND (reference sequence). The CDR3 contains 13 residues. The V end was cut by 9 bases, the J end by 1 base, with 11 bases between. DNA for the CDR3: TGTGCCAGCCTGGTCGCGGGCACAGATACGCAGTATTTT. This codes for CASLVAGTDTQYF.

The V gene is TRBV27, the J gene TRBJ1-5; tentative D call: TRBD1 (5 bases). The CDR3 sequence is 14 residues long. The germline V and J ends were trimmed by 4 bases and 7 bases, with 14 bases remaining between them. Germline CDR1 is MNHEY and CDR2 is SMNVEV (reference sequence). For the CDR3, the DNA is TGTGCCAGCAGTTCGGAAGGGGTGAGACAGCCCCAGCATTTT. It codes for CASSSEGVRQPQHF.

The chain joins TRBV5-1 to TRBJ2-7; 9 nucleotides match TRBD1. Germline V gene data show CDR1 as SGHRS and CDR2 as YFSETQ. J lost 4 bases, V lost 1 base, and 3 bases had no gene match. There are 14 residues in the CDR3. The CDR3 region is CASSLRTGVYEQYF. The CDR3 bases are TGCGCCAGCAGCTTGCGGACAGGGGTGTACGAGCAGTACTTC.

This chain links TRBV14 with TRBJ1-3; TRBD1 is a possible D gene (5 bases). This CDR3 has 15 residues. V lost 0 bases, J lost 4 bases, and 10 bases lay in between. Germline values: CDR1 SGHDN, CDR2 FVKESK. CDR3 coding DNA: TGTGCCAGCAGCCAAGATCGGGGGTCCGGAAACACCATATATTTT. Encoded protein: CASSQDRGSGNTIYF.

The chain has TRBV11-2 and TRBJ1-2; 9 nucleotides match TRBD1. CDR1 is SGHAT, CDR2 FQNNGV, per germline. V lost 5 bases to trimming and J lost 3 bases; unmatched junction nucleotides: 7. The CDR3 runs 15 residues. DNA for the CDR3: TGTGCCAGCAGCCCCACAGGGGGCACGGACTATGGCTACACCTTC. It yields the protein CASSPTGGTDYGYTF.

The table lists this clone with a count of one. V usage is TRBV27 and J usage is TRBJ1-1; no clear D. V was cut by 2 bases and J by 1 base, with 5 bases left in between. The CDR3 sequence is 13 residues long. Per the germline V gene, CDR1 is MNHEY and CDR2 is SMNVEV (reference sequence). CDR3 residues: CASSLLPNTEAFF. In nucleotides, the CDR3 is TGTGCCAGCAGTTTACTTCCGAACACTGAAGCTTTCTTT.

The J gene is TRBJ1-1, the V gene TRBV7-9; tentatively, D is TRBD1 (6 bases). This CDR3 has 16 amino acids. Trimming removed 5 bases from V and 1 base from J, with 17 bases in between. From germline, CDR1 is SEHNR and CDR2 FQNEAQ (reference sequence). The CDR3 nucleotides read TGTGCCAGCAGCCCCCGGGACACAATATCGAACACTGAAGCTTTCTTT. This gives the protein CASSPRDTISNTEAFF.